This T cell receptor (beta chain) stems from a study of OX40 agonist ivuxolimab in advanced cancers. Notes on the study in general: Expansion of clones was among the lowest in partial responders at 0.1-3.0 mg/kg.

The CDR3 is 13 residues long. Germline V gene lookup returns CDR1 GTSNPN and CDR2 SVGIG (reference sequence). The ends were cut back, 0 bases at V and 8 bases at J, with 13 bases in the middle. Generated by immunoSEQ multiplex PCR, the TCRdb table keeps only in-frame clones and is missing some. This sample has some 65,000 clones, with around 90% found just once. In regard to this clone: No antigen is known for it.

J is TRBJ1-2 and V is TRBV30; D is perhaps TRBD1 (6 bases). The TCR sequence derives from an adult with an advanced solid tumor such as melanoma, head and neck, liver or kidney cancer. The sample here was CD4+ or CD8+ T cells sorted from blood, taken in a trial of the OX40 agonist ivuxolimab. CDR3 region: CAWSVGGNSGYTF. CDR3 bases: TGTGCCTGGAGTGTAGGGGGAAATAGCGGCTACACCTTC.